This T cell receptor (beta chain) derives from a study of blood T cell repertoires in COVID-19. Across the whole study: Samples came from the United States, Italy and Spain, spanning acute and convalescent COVID-19. PBMCs, B-cell-depleted T cells, or T cells were the source of the cDNA or gDNA that made up the material.

This clone was detected only once. Source study methods: Nucleated cell counts were estimated from reference gene primer amplification. TCRdb's copy holds only in-frame clones and misses some; the assay was immunoSEQ multiplex PCR. V, J and clone size are those of that table, while D and trimming were read from the DNA. In the table there are approximately 240,000 clones, about four fifths of which are singletons. This CDR3 comprises 15 residues. The germline V gene has CDR1 SGHRS and CDR2 YFSETQ. V was clipped by 2 bases and J by 2 bases; unmatched bases: 7. The chain employs TRBV5-1 and TRBJ2-7, with 7 nucleotides matching TRBD1. This TCR derives from a man aged 50 or older with acute or convalescent COVID-19. The sample comprised peripheral blood. The CDR3 sequence: CASSFETGKTYEQYF. The CDR3 bases are TGCGCCAGCAGCTTTGAGACAGGGAAAACCTACGAGCAGTACTTC. Full variable domain (rest looked up from reference TRBV5-1 and TRBJ2-7): KAGVTQTPRYLIKTRGQQVTLSCSPISGHRSVSWYQQTPGQGLQFLFEYFSETQRNKGNFPGRFSGRQFSNSRSEMNVSTLELGDSALYLCASSFETGKTYEQYFGPGTRLTVT.